This TCR beta chain is drawn from a study of shared clonotypes between healthy human individuals. Whole-study findings and limits: Only blood was sampled, and tissue TCR repertoires likely differ from blood ones.

Source study methods: ImmunoSEQ supplied junction-only sequences lacking quality scores, so filtering was different. Clones were read by immunoSEQ multiplex PCR, and TCRdb kept only the in-frame ones, dropping some. The V and J calls and clone size are taken from that table; D and trimming were inferred from the DNA. This table has millions of clones, over 85% appearing once. On this clone itself: Its specificity is unknown.

CDR3 length: 15 residues. V lost 0 bases and J lost 4; bases outside the gene matches: 4. Germline V lookup: CDR1 MGHRA, CDR2 YSYEKL. Sequenced sample: naive CD4+ T cells sorted from blood. Subset meaning: CD45RA+ positively selected. The chain is built from TRBV4-1 and TRBJ2-5; 8 nucleotides match TRBD1. This sequence originates from a man between 18 and 35 years old in good health. The CDR3 region has the DNA TGCGCCAGCAGCCAAGATGGGACAGGCACAGAGACCCAGTACTTC. This translates into CASSQDGTGTETQYF.